This passage covers 17 T cell receptor beta chains from one sample sequenced in a study of CXCR3-negative and CXCR3-positive naive CD8 T cells. These receptors are not linked to any known antigen. Carrying UMI labels, the TRB cDNA libraries were prepared through 5' RACE. TCRdb re-called the 5' RACE reads and gives one entry per CDR3 protein, without DNA. The sample has more than 80,000 distinct CDR3 sequences, and its top ten clones hold around 0.82%. Study-wide points: When CXCR3-positive naive cells were set against CXCR3-negative naive cells, the former had more hydrophobic TRB CDR3s.

Sequencing was done on a sample of naive CXCR3+ CD8+ T cells from blood. Sample subset: CD45RO-CCR7+CD27+CD95- naive CD8+ T cells expressing CXCR3 (TNR3+). Every receptor here comes from a human donor in good health. Some clones in this sample may be carry-over from other donors' samples.

The V call is TRBV6-5, the J call TRBJ2-7; TCRdb's D call, TRBD2, is unchecked because there is no DNA. Germline CDR1 MNHEY, CDR2 SVGAGI. This CDR3 is 15 amino acids long. The CDR3 sequence: CASSYSRGVRYEQYF.

The rearrangement uses TRBV29-1 and TRBJ1-2. CDR3 length equals 15 residues. Germline assignment: CDR1 SQVTM and CDR2 ANQGSEA. The CDR3 sequence is CSVVALNRINGGYTF.

CDR3 protein: CASSAGLAGGVPGNEQFF. This chain uses TRBV2 with TRBJ2-1; the D call of TRBD2 rests on TCRdb alone, since no DNA is present to check it. This CDR3 region has 18 residues. CDR1 and CDR2 from the germline V gene are SNHLY and FYNNEI.

The V and J genes are TRBV27 and TRBJ1-1. The germline gives CDR1 MNHEY, CDR2 SMNVEV (reference sequence). The CDR3 sequence is 14 residues long. This chain's CDR3 is CASSLGGWLTEAFF.

V is TRBV6-2 or TRBV6-3 and J is TRBJ2-7; TCRdb's D call, TRBD2, is unchecked because there is no DNA. This CDR3 comprises 16 residues. Germline V gene data show CDR1 as MNHEY and CDR2 as SVGEGT. This CDR3 is CASSSGSLAGLYEQYF.

V usage is TRBV29-1 and J usage is TRBJ2-7; checking the TCRdb D call of TRBD1 is not possible without DNA. The CDR3 extends over 13 amino acids. In germline, CDR1 is SQVTM, CDR2 ANQGSEA. CDR3 sequence reads: CSILRDRGYEQYF.

V gene TRBV6-1 combines with J gene TRBJ2-3; without DNA, the TCRdb call of TRBD2 cannot be checked. The CDR3 spans 17 residues. Germline V gene data show CDR1 as MNHNS and CDR2 as SASEGT. The CDR3 loop is CASSFGWSLGVTDTQYF.

The chain has TRBV2 and TRBJ1-5. The CDR3 spans 15 residues. Germline V gene sequence: CDR1 SNHLY, CDR2 FYNNEI. This CDR3 is CASSEVVGYNQPQHF.

The chain carries TRBV5-6 and TRBJ2-1; TCRdb proposes TRBD1, but this gene call is untestable without DNA. The germline V gene has CDR1 SGHDT and CDR2 YYEEEE. CDR3 size: 11 residues. CDR3 residues: CASDQGAEQFF.

The rearrangement uses TRBV5-5 and TRBJ2-3. The germline V gene has CDR1 SGHKS and CDR2 YYEKEE (reference sequence). The CDR3 covers 15 residues. CDR3 region: CASSLGPRILDTQYF.

The chain is built from TRBV7-9 and TRBJ2-2; TCRdb's D call of TRBD2 is untestable without DNA. Germline-derived CDR1 and CDR2 are SEHNR and FQNEAQ (reference sequence). CDR3 size: 16 residues. The CDR3 spells CASSSTSGRHTGELFF. The entire variable domain, with the rest obtained from reference TRBV7-9 and TRBJ2-2, is as follows: DTGVSQNPRHKITKRGQNVTFRCDPISEHNRLYWYRQTLGQGPEFLTYFQNEAQLEKSRLLSDRFSAERPKGSFSTLEIQRTEQGDSAMYLCASSSTSGRHTGELFFGEGSRLTVL.

The rearrangement joins TRBV12-3 or TRBV12-4 to TRBJ2-6. The CDR3 runs to 14 residues. CDR3 in amino acids: CASSFGSGANVLTF.

The chain combines TRBV28 with TRBJ2-1; TCRdb picks TRBD1, but there is no DNA to check that call. Germline V lookup: CDR1 MDHEN, CDR2 SYDVKM. The CDR3 has 13 amino acids. This CDR3 reads CASRTGSKYEQFF.

The genes are TRBV11-2 and TRBJ1-1. Germline lookup yields CDR1 SGHAT and CDR2 FQNNGV. The CDR3 covers 11 residues. The chain's CDR3 is CASSPAFEAFF.

The chain uses TRBV7-6 and TRBJ2-5; checking the TCRdb D call of TRBD2 is not possible without DNA. Germline lookup yields CDR1 SGHVS and CDR2 FNYEAQ. The CDR3 has 14 residues. The CDR3 spells CASSPEGLLGTQYF.

The chain links TRBV28 to TRBJ2-7; TCRdb names TRBD2, which stays unverified in the absence of DNA. CDR3 length: 17 amino acids. Germline CDR1 MDHEN, CDR2 SYDVKM. Here the CDR3 reads CASSLPTVLAGTYEQYF.

CDR3 loop: CATSKGRGSYGYTF. This chain connects TRBV25-1 to TRBJ1-2; TCRdb calls TRBD1, which cannot be checked without DNA. The CDR3 covers 14 residues. Germline loops: CDR1 MGHDK, CDR2 SYGVNS.